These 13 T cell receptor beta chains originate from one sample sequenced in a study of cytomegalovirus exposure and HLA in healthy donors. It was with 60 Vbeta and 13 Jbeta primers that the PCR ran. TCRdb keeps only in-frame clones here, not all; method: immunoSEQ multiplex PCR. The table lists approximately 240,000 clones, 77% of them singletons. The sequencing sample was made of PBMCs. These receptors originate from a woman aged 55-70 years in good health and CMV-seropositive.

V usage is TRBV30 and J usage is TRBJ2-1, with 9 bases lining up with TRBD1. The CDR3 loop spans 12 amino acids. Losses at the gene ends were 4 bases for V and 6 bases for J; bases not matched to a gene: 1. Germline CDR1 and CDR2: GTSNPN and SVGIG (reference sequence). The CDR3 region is CAWTGQGNEQFF. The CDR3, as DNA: TGTGCCTGGACGGGACAGGGCAATGAGCAGTTCTTC.

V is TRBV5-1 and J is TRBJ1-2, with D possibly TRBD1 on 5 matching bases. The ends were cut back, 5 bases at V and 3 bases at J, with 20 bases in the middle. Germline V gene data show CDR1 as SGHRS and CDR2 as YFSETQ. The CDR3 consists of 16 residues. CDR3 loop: CASRAGRGETDYGYTF. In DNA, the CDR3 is TGCGCCAGCAGGGCGGGACGGGGAGAGACCGACTATGGCTACACCTTC.

CDR3 in amino acids: CASSQGLAGETQYF. Written as DNA, the CDR3 is TGTGCCAGCAGCCAAGGACTAGCGGGGGAGACCCAGTACTTC. The rearrangement links TRBV4-2 to TRBJ2-5, with TRBD2 matching over 11 bases. Germline assignment: CDR1 LGHNA and CDR2 YNFKEQ. The V and J ends lost 1 base and 5 bases, in that order; junction bases with no gene match: 0. The CDR3 extends over 14 amino acids.

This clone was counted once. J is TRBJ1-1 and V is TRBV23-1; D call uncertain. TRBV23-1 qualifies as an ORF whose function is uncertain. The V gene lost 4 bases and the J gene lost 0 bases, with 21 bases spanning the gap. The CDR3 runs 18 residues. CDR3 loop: CASSRPGEGSPVNTEAFF. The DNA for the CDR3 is TGCGCCAGCAGTCGCCCCGGGGAAGGGTCCCCCGTGAACACTGAAGCTTTCTTT.

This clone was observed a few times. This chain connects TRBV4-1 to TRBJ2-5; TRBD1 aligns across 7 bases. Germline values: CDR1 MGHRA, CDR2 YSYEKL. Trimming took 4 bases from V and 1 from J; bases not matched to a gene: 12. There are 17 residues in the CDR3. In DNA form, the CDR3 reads TGCGCCAGCAGCCCTAGACAGGGCAGGAGACTCCAAGAGACCCAGTACTTC. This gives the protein CASSPRQGRRLQETQYF.

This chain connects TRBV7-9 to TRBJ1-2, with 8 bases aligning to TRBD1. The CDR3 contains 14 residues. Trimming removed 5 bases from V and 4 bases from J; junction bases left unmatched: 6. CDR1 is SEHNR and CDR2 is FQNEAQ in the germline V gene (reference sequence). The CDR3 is CASSTGTGVYGYTF. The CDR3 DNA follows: TGTGCCAGCAGCACCGGGACAGGAGTCTATGGCTACACCTTC.

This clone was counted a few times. DNA of the CDR3: TGCGCCAGCAGCTTGATTGGACAGGCCACTAACACTGAAGCTTTCTTT. This encodes CASSLIGQATNTEAFF. This chain connects TRBV5-1 to TRBJ1-1; 7 bases agree with TRBD1. J lost 2 bases, V lost 1 base, and 8 bases had no gene match. The germline gives CDR1 SGHRS, CDR2 YFSETQ. This CDR3 is 16 amino acids long. The full variable domain, with the rest looked up from reference TRBV5-1 and TRBJ1-1, is KAGVTQTPRYLIKTRGQQVTLSCSPISGHRSVSWYQQTPGQGLQFLFEYFSETQRNKGNFPGRFSGRQFSNSRSEMNVSTLELGDSALYLCASSLIGQATNTEAFFGQGTRLTVV.

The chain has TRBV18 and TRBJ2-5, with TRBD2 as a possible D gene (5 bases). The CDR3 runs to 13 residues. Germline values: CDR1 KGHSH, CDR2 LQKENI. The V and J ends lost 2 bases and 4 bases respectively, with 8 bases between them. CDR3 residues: CASSPAGPETQYF. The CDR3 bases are TGTGCCAGCTCACCAGCGGGCCCAGAGACCCAGTACTTC.

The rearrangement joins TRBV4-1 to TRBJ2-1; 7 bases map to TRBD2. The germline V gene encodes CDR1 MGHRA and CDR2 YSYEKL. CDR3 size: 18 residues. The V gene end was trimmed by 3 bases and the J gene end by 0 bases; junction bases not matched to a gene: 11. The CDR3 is CASSHPTGGASSYNEQFF. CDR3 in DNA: TGCGCCAGCAGCCACCCTACGGGGGGAGCCAGCTCCTACAATGAGCAGTTCTTC.

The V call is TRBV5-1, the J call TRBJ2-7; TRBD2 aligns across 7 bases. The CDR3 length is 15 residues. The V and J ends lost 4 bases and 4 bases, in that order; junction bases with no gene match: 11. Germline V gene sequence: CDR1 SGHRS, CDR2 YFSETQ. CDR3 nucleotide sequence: TGCGCCAGCAGCCCAAGGGGAGGGCCTGGATACGAGCAGTACTTC. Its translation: CASSPRGGPGYEQYF.

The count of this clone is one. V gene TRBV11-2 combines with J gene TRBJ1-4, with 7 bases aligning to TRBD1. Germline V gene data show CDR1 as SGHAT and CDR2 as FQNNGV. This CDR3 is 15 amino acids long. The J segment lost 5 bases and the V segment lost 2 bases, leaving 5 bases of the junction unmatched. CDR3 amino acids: CASSLFHRGNEKLFF. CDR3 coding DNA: TGTGCCAGCAGCTTATTCCACAGGGGCAATGAAAAACTGTTTTTT.

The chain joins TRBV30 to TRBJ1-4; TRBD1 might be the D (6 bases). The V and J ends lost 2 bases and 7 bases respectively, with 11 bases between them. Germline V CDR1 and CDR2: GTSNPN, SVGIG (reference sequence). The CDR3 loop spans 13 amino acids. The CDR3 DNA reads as TGTGCCTGGAGTTTTACAGGGAGTGAAAAACTGTTTTTT. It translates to CAWSFTGSEKLFF. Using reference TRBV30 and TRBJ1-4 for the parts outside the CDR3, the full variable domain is SQTIHQWPATLVQPVGSPLSLECTVEGTSNPNLYWYRQAAGRGLQLLFYSVGIGQISSEVPQNLSASRPQDRQFILSSKKLLLSDSGFYLCAWSFTGSEKLFFGSGTQLSVL.

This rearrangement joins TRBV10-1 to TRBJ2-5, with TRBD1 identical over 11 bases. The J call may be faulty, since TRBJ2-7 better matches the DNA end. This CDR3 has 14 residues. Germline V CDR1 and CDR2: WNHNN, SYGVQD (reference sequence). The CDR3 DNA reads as TGCGCCAGCACCTCGGGACAGGGGGCCTACGAGCAGTACTTC. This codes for CASTSGQGAYEQYF.